This TCR beta chain derives from a study of blood T cells in healthy people across ages. This clonotype was observed many times. Its specificity is unknown. The authors extracted at least 6 micrograms of total RNA per sample. The V gene end was trimmed by 5 bases and the J gene end by 0 bases; junction bases not matched to a gene: 3. The germline V gene has CDR1 DFQATT and CDR2 SNEGSKA (reference sequence). This CDR3 comprises 15 residues. Sample-barcoded 5' priming and a J-beta primer mix drove a second PCR of roughly 7 to 11 cycles. CDR3-containing paired-end reads numbering at least 2.5 million came from each sample. A single record per CDR3 protein comes from TCRdb applying MiXCR to the 5' RACE reads. In the table there are 790,000 or so distinct CDR3 sequences, around 45% of which are singletons. Study-level results: Underestimates were what the diversity estimates from one million T cells were considered to be. Per-million-T-cell TCR beta diversity fell roughly linearly with age.

The source is an elderly man in good health. The source material was blood. The gene calls are TRBV20-1 and TRBJ2-6; 8 bases fit TRBD1. CDR3 sequence: CSAEGQVSGANVLTF. CDR3 in DNA: TGCAGTGCTGAGGGACAGGTCTCTGGGGCCAACGTCCTGACTTTC.